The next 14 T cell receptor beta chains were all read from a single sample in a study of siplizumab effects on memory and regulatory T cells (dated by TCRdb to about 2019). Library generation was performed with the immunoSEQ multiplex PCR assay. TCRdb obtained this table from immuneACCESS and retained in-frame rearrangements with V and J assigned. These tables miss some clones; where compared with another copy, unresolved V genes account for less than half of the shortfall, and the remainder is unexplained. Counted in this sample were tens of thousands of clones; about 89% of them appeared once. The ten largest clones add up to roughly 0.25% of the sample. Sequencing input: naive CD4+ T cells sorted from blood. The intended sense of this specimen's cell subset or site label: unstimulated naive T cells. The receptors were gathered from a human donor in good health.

CDR3 sequence: CASSSGLAGVRNEQFF. The CDR3 DNA follows: TGTGCCAGCAGCTCGGGACTAGCGGGGGTTAGGAATGAGCAGTTCTTC. The chain uses TRBV7-8 and TRBJ2-1; 14 bases align to TRBD2. CDR3 length: 16 residues. The junction had 6 bases not matched to a gene; V was cut back by 4 bases and J by 7 bases. Germline CDR1 reads SGHVS; CDR2 reads FQNEAQ.

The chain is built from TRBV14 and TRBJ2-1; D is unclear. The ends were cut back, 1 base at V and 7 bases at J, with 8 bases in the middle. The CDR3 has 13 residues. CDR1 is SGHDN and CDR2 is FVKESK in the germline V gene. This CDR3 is CASSQVRRNEQFF. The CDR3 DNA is TGTGCCAGCAGCCAAGTTCGAAGGAATGAGCAGTTCTTC.

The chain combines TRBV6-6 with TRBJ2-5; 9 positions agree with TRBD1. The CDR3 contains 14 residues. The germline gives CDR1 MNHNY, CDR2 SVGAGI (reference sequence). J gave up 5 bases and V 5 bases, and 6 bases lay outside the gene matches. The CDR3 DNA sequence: TGTGCCAGCAGTACTGGACAGGGGCAGGAGACCCAGTACTTC. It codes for CASSTGQGQETQYF.

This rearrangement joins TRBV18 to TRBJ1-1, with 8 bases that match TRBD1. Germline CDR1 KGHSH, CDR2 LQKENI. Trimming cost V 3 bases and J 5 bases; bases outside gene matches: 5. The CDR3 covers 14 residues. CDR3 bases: TGTGCCAGCTCACCTGTGACAGGGGCAACTGAAGCTTTCTTT. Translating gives CASSPVTGATEAFF.

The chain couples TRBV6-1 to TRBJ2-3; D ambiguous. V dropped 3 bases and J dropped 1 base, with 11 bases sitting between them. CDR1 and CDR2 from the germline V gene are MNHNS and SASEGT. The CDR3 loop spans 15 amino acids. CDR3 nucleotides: TGTGCCAGCAGTGACTTTCCCCGGGGCACAGATACGCAGTATTTT. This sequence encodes CASSDFPRGTDTQYF.

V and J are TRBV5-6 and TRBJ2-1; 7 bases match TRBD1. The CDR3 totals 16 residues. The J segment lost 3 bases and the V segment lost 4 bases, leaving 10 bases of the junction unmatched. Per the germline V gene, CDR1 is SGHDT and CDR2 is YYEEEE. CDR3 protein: CASSPGTEGSYNEQFF. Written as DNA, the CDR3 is TGTGCCAGCAGCCCGGGGACAGAGGGGAGCTACAATGAGCAGTTCTTC. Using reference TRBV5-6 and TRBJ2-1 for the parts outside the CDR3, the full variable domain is DAGVTQSPTHLIKTRGQQVTLRCSPKSGHDTVSWYQQALGQGPQFIFQYYEEEERQRGNFPDRFSGHQFPNYSSELNVNALLLGDSALYLCASSPGTEGSYNEQFFGPGTRLTVL.

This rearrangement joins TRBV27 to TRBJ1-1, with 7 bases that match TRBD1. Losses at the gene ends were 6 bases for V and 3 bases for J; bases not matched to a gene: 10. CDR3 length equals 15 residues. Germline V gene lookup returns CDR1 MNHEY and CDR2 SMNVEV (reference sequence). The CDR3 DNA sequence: TGTGCCAGCAGCTACAGGGGCTGGCGGGACACTGAAGCTTTCTTT. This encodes CASSYRGWRDTEAFF.

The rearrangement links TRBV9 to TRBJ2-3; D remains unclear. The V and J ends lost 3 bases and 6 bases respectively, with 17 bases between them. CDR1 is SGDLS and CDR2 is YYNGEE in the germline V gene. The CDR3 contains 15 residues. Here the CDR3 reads CASSEIGSVRDTQYF. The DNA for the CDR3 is TGTGCCAGCAGCGAAATCGGATCGGTGAGGGATACGCAGTATTTT. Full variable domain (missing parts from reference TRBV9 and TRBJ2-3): DSGVTQTPKHLITATGQRVTLRCSPRSGDLSVYWYQQSLDQGLQFLIQYYNGEERAKGNILERFSAQQFPDLHSELNLSSLELGDSALYFCASSEIGSVRDTQYFGPGTRLTVL.

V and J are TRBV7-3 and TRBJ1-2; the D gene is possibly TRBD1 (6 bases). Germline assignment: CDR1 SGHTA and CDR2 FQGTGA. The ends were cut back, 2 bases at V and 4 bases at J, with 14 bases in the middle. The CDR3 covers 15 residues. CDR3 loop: CASSLDPGAGYGYTF. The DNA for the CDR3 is TGTGCCAGCAGCTTAGATCCAGGGGCGGGCTATGGCTACACCTTC.

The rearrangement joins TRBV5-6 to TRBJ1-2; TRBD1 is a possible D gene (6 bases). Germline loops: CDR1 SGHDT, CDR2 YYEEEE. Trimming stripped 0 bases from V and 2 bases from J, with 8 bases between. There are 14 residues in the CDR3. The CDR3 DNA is TGTGCCAGCAGCTTGGAGAGGGGGAACTATGGCTACACCTTC. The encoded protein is CASSLERGNYGYTF.

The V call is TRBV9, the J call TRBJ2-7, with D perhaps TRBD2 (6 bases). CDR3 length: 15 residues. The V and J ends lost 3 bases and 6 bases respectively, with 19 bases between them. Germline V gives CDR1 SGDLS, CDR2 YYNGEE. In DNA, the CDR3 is TGTGCCAGCAGCGCGACAGCGGGCATCGGAGCCGAGCAGTACTTC. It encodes CASSATAGIGAEQYF.

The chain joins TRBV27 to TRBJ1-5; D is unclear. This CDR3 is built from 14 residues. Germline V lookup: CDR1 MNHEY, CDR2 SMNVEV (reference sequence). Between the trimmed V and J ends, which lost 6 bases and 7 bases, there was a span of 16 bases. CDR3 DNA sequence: TGTGCCAGCAGCAGCGACACAAGGCTCCAGCCCCAGCATTTT. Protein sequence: CASSSDTRLQPQHF.

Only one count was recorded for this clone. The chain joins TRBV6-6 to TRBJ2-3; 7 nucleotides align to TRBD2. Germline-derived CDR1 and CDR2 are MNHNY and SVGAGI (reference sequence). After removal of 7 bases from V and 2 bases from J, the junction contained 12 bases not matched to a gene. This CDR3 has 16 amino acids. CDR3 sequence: CASKLLPGTNTDTQYF. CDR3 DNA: TGTGCCAGCAAGCTATTGCCAGGGACTAACACAGATACGCAGTATTTT.

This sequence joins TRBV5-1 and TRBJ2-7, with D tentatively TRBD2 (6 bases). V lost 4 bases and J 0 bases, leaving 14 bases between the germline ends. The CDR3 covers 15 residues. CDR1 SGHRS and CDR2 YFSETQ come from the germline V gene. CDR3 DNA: TGCGCCAGCAGCAGCCTGGCGGGGAACTCCTACGAGCAGTACTTC. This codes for CASSSLAGNSYEQYF.